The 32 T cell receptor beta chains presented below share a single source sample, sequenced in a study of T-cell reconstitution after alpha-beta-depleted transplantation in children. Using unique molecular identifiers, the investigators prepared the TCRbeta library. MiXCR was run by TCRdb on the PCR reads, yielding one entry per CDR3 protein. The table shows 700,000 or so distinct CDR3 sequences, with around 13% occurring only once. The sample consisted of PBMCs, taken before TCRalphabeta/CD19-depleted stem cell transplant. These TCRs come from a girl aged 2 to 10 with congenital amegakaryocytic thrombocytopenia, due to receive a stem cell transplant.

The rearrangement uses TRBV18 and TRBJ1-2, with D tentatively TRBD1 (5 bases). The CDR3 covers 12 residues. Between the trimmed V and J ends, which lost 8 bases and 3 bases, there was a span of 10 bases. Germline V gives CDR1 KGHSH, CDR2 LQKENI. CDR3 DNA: TGTGCCAGCCGTGACAGCGACTATGGCTACACCTTC. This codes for CASRDSDYGYTF.

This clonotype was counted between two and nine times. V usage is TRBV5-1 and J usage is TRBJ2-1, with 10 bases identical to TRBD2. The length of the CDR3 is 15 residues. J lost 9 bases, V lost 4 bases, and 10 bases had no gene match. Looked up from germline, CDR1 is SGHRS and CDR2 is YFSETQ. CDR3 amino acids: CASSTLGLAYPEQFF. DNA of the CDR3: TGCGCCAGCAGCACCTTGGGACTAGCGTATCCTGAGCAGTTCTTC. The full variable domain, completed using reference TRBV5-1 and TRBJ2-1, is KAGVTQTPRYLIKTRGQQVTLSCSPISGHRSVSWYQQTPGQGLQFLFEYFSETQRNKGNFPGRFSGRQFSNSRSEMNVSTLELGDSALYLCASSTLGLAYPEQFFGPGTRLTVL.

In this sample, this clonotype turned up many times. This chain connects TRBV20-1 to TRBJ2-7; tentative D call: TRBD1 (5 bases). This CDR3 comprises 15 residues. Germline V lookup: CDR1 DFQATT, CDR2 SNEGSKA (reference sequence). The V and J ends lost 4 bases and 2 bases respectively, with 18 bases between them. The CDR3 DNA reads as TGCAGTGCTACAGGCATGGGTAGGGGCGCCTACGAGCAGTACTTC. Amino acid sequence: CSATGMGRGAYEQYF.

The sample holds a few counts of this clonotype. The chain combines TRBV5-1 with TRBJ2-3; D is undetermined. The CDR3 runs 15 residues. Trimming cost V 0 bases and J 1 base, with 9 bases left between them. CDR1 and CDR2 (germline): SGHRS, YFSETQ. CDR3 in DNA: TGCGCCAGCAGCTTGGGGCAAACAGGCACAGATACGCAGTATTTT. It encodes CASSLGQTGTDTQYF.

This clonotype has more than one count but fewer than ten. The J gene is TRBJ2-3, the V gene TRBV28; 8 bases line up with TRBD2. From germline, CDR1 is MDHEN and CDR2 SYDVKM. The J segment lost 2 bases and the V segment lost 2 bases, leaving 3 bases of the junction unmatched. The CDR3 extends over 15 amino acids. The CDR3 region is CASSLRGGVTDTQYF. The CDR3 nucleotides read TGTGCCAGCAGTTTACGGGGGGGCGTCACAGATACGCAGTATTTT.

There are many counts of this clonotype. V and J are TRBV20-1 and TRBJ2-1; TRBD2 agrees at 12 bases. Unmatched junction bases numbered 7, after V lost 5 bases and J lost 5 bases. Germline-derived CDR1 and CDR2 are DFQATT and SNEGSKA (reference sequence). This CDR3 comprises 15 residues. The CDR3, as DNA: TGCAGTGCTGACGGACTAGCGGGACCAAACAATGAGCAGTTCTTC. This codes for CSADGLAGPNNEQFF.

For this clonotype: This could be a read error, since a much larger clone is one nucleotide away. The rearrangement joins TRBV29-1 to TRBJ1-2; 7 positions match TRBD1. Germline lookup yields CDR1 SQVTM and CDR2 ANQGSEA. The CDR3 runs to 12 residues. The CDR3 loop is CSGQTGSYGDTF. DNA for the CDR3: TGCAGCGGGCAGACAGGGAGCTATGGCGACACCTTC.

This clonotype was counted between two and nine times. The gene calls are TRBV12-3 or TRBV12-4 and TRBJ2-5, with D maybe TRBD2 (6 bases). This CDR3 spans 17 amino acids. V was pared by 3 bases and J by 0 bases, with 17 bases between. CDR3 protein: CASSLVLLRLDQETQYF. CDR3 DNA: TGTGCCAGCAGTTTGGTGCTCCTCCGACTAGACCAAGAGACCCAGTACTTC.

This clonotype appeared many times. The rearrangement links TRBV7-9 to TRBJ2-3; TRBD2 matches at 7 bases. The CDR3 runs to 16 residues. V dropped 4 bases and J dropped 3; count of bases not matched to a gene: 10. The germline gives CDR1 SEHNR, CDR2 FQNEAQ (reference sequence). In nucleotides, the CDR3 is TGTGCCAGCAGCTCCAGGACTAGAGGGTTGACAGATACGCAGTATTTT. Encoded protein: CASSSRTRGLTDTQYF.

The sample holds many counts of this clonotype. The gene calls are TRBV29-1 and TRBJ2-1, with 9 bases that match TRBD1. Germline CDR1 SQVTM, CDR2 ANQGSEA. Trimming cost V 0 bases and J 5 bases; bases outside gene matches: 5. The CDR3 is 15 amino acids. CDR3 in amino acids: CSVEERDRVNNEQFF. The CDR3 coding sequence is TGCAGCGTTGAAGAACGGGACAGGGTTAACAATGAGCAGTTCTTC.

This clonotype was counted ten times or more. The CDR3 DNA sequence: TGCAGTGCTGATTACAATGAGCAGTTCTTC. Its translation: CSADYNEQFF. This rearrangement joins TRBV20-1 to TRBJ2-1; D gene unclear. The germline V gene encodes CDR1 DFQATT and CDR2 SNEGSKA (reference sequence). This CDR3 spans 10 amino acids. V shed 5 bases and J shed 4 bases, with 3 bases lying between them.

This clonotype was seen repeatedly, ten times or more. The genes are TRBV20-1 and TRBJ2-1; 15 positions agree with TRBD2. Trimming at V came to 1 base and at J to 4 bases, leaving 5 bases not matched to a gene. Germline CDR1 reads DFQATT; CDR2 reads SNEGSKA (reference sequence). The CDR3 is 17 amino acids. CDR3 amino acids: CSARGRTSGRGYNEQFF. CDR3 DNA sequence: TGCAGTGCTAGAGGGAGGACTAGCGGGAGGGGATACAATGAGCAGTTCTTC.

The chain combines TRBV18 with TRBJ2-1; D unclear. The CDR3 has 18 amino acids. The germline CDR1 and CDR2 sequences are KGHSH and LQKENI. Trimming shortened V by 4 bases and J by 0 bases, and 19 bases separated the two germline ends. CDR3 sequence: CASSLLSGVTSSYNEQFF. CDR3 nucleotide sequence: TGTGCCAGCTCACTCCTTTCGGGCGTTACGAGCTCCTACAATGAGCAGTTCTTC.

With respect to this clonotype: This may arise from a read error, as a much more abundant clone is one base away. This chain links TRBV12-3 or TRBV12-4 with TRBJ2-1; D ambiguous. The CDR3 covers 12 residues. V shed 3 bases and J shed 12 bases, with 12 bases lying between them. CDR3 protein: CASSFGDVGQFF. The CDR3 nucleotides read TGTGCCAGCAGTTTTGGGGATGTTGGGCAGTTCTTC.

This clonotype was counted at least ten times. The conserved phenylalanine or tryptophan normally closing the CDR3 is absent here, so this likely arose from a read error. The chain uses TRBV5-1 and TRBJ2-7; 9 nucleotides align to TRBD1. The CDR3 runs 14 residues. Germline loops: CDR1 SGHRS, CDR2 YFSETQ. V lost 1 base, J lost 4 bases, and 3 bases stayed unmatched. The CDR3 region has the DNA TGCGCCAGCAGCTTGAGACAGGGGGATTACGAGCAGTACTCC. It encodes CASSLRQGDYEQYS.

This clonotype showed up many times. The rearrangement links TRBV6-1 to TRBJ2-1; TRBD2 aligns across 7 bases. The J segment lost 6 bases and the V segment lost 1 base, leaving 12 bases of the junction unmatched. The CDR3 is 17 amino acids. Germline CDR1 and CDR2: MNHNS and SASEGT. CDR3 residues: CASSEVVSGRARNEQFF. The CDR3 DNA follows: TGTGCCAGCAGTGAAGTAGTTAGTGGGAGGGCCCGCAATGAGCAGTTCTTC.

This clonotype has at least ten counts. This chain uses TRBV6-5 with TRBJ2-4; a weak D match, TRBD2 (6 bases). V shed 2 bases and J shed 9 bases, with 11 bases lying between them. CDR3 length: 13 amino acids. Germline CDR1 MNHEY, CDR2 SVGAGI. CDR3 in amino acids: CASSYGLGGIQYF. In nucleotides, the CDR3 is TGTGCCAGCAGTTACGGGTTGGGAGGCATTCAGTACTTC.

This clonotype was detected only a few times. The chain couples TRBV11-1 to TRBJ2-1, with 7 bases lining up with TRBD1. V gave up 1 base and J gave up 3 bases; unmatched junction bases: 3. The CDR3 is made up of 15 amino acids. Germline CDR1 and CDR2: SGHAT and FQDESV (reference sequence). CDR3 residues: CASSLGGQHYNEQFF. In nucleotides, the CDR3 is TGTGCCAGCAGCTTAGGGGGACAGCACTACAATGAGCAGTTCTTC.

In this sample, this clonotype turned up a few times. In DNA, the CDR3 is TGCGCCAGCAGCTTGGATGGACTGAGAAACACCATATATTTT. Its protein is CASSLDGLRNTIYF. The chain joins TRBV5-1 to TRBJ1-3; unclear D gene. Germline CDR1 and CDR2: SGHRS and YFSETQ. V gave up 0 bases and J gave up 5 bases, with 9 bases separating them. CDR3 length: 14 amino acids.

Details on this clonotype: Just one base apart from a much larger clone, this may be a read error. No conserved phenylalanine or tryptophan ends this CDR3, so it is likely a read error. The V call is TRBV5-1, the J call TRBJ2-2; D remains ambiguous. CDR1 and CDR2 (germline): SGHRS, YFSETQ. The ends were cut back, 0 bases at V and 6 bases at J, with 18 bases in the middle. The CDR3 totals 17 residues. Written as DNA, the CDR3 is TGCGCCAGCAGCTTGGGTATCGCTAGAGGCTTGGCCGGGGAGCTGTTTTAT. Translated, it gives CASSLGIARGLAGELFY.

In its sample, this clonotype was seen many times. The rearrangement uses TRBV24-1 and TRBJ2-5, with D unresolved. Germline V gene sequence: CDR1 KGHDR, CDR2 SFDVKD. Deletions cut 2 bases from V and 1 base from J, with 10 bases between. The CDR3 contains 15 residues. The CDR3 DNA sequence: TGTGCCACCAGTGATTCCGAGACGGGCCAAGAGACCCAGTACTTC. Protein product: CATSDSETGQETQYF.

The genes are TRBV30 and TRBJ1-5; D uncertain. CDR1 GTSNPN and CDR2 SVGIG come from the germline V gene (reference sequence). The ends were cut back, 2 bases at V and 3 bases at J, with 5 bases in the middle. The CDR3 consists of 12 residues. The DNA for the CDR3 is TGTGCCTGGAGTTGGTACAATCAGCCCCAGCATTTT. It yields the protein CAWSWYNQPQHF.

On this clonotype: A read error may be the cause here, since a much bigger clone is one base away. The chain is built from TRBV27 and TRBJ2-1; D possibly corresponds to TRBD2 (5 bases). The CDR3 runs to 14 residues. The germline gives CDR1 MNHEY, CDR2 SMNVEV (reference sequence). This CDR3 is CASSLGSGNNDQFF. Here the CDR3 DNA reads TGTGCCAGCAGTTTGGGCAGCGGCAATAATGATCAGTTCTTC.

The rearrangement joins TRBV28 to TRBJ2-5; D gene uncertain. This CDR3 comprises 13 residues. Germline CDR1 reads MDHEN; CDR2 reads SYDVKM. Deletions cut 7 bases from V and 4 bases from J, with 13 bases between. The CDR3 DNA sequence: TGTGCCAGCACCCCAGGTGTAACAGAGACCCAGTACTTC. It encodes CASTPGVTETQYF.

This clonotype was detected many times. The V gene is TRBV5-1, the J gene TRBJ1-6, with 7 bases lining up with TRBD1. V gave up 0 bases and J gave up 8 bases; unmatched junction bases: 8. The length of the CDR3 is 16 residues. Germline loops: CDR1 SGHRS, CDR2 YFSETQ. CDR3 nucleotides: TGCGCCAGCAGCTTGGTCTCAGGGGGTAGAGATTCACCCCTCCACTTT. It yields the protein CASSLVSGGRDSPLHF.

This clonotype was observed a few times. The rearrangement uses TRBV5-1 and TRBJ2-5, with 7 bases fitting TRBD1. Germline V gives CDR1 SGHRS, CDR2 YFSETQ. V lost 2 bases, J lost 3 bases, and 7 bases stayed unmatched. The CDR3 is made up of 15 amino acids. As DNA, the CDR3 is TGCGCCAGCAGCTTTAATCCTCAGGGGGAAGAGACCCAGTACTTC. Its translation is CASSFNPQGEETQYF.

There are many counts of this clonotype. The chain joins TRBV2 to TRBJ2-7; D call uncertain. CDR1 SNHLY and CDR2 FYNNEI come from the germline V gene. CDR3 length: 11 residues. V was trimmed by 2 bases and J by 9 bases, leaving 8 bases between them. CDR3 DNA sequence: TGTGCCAGCAGTGAAAATAGTGGGCAGTACTTC. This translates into CASSENSGQYF.

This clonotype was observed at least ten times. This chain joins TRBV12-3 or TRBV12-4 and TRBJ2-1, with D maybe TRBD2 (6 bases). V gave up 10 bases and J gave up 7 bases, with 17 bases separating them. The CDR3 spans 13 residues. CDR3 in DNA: TGTGCCACCGGGCGGGGAGTTGGGAATGAGCAGTTCTTC. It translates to CATGRGVGNEQFF.

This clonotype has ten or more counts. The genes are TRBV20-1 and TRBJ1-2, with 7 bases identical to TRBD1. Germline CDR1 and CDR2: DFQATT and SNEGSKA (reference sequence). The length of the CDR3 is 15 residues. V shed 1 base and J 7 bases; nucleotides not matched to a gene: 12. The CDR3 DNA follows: TGCAGTGCTAGAGGCTCGACAGGGAAAGTGGTTGGCTACACCTTC. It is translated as CSARGSTGKVVGYTF.

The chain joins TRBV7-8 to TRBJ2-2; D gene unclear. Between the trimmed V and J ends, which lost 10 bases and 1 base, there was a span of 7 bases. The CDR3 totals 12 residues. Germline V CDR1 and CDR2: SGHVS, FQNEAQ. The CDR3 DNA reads TGTGCCACACAGCAGAACACCGGGGAGCTGTTTTTT. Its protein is CATQQNTGELFF.

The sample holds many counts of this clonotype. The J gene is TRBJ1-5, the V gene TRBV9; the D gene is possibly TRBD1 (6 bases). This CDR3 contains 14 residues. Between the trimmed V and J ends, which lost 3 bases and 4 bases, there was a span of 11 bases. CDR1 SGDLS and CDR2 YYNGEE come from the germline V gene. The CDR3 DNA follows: TGTGCCAGCAGCGCAGGGACAAATAATCAGCCCCAGCATTTT. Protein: CASSAGTNNQPQHF.

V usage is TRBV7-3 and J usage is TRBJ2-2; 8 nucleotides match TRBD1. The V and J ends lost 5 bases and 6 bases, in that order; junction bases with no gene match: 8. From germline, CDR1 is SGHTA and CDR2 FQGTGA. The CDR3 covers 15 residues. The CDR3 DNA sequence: TGTGCCAGCAGCCCGGACAGGGACACGGCCGGGGAGCTGTTTTTT. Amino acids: CASSPDRDTAGELFF.